The 23 T cell receptor beta chains listed next were all sequenced from one sample in a study of blood T cell repertoires in COVID-19. Sequenced by immunoSEQ multiplex PCR; TCRdb stores in-frame clones only, minus some. Of about 200,000 clones listed, over 80% are singletons. Sequenced input: PBMCs or T cells enriched from blood (not recorded which). The receptors derive from a man aged 30 to 39 who had recovered from COVID-19.

The rearrangement joins TRBV30 to TRBJ2-3; maybe TRBD2 (6 bases). CDR1 is GTSNPN and CDR2 is SVGIG in the germline V gene (reference sequence). The germline V and J ends were trimmed by 8 bases and 0 bases, with 6 bases remaining between them. The CDR3 loop spans 11 amino acids. The CDR3 DNA is TGTGCCGCGGGGAGCACAGATACGCAGTATTTT. Protein: CAAGSTDTQYF.

Concerning this clone itself: Different DNA sequences within this sample yield the same CDR3. The chain employs TRBV6-5 and TRBJ2-3; a possible D gene is TRBD2 (6 bases). The CDR3 length is 14 residues. Germline assignment: CDR1 MNHEY and CDR2 SVGAGI. V lost 2 bases, J lost 1 base, and 7 bases lay in between. CDR3 sequence reads: CASSYGGGTDTQYF. The CDR3 DNA follows: TGTGCCAGCAGTTACGGCGGGGGCACAGATACGCAGTATTTT.

This chain links TRBV28 with TRBJ1-4, with a weak D call TRBD1 (5 bases). The CDR3 is 17 amino acids. CDR1 is MDHEN, CDR2 SYDVKM, per germline. The V and J ends lost 6 bases and 3 bases respectively, with 20 bases between them. The DNA for the CDR3 is TGTGCCAGCAGCAAAAATCGCCCAGGGCCGCCTAATGAAAAACTGTTTTTT. Its protein product is CASSKNRPGPPNEKLFF.

J is TRBJ1-3 and V is TRBV19; tentatively, D is TRBD1 (5 bases). This CDR3 comprises 15 residues. V lost 1 base and J lost 2, with 9 bases in between. Germline V gene data show CDR1 as LNHDA and CDR2 as SQIVND (reference sequence). CDR3 nucleotide sequence: TGTGCCAGTAGTATAGTTGACAGAACTGGAAACACCATATATTTT. This translates into CASSIVDRTGNTIYF.

The V gene is TRBV13, the J gene TRBJ2-3; tentatively, D is TRBD2 (6 bases). This CDR3 region has 14 residues. Per the germline V gene, CDR1 is PRHDT and CDR2 is FYEKMQ (reference sequence). V gave up 5 bases and J gave up 6 bases, with 15 bases separating them. CDR3 sequence (DNA): TGTGCCAGCAGCCACGGAGGGCCGGAGGATACGCAGTATTTT. This encodes CASSHGGPEDTQYF.

In its sample, this clone was seen a few times. The chain uses TRBV24-1 and TRBJ1-2, with 9 positions matching TRBD1. V lost 4 bases to trimming and J lost 4 bases; unmatched junction nucleotides: 6. Germline V gene lookup returns CDR1 KGHDR and CDR2 SFDVKD. This CDR3 region has 15 residues. This CDR3 reads CATSERTGVGYGYTF. CDR3 DNA: TGTGCCACCAGTGAGAGGACAGGGGTCGGCTATGGCTACACCTTC.

This clone appeared a single time. This rearrangement joins TRBV21-1 to TRBJ2-7; the D call in the table, TRBD1, was not verified against the DNA. TRBV21-1 represents a pseudogene. There are 17 residues in the CDR3. In nucleotides, the CDR3 is TGTGCCAGCAGCAAAGCAGAACCGGGACAGGGGGTACACGAGCAGTACTTC. Amino acids: CASSKAEPGQGVHEQYF.

The rearrangement joins TRBV5-1 to TRBJ2-5, with 8 bases fitting TRBD1. The J segment lost 4 bases and the V segment lost 4 bases, leaving 9 bases of the junction unmatched. The length of the CDR3 is 15 residues. Germline CDR1 SGHRS, CDR2 YFSETQ. Here the CDR3 DNA reads TGCGCCAGCAGCGACCGTCCAGGGGGCGCAGAGACCCAGTACTTC. This translates into CASSDRPGGAETQYF.

The V call is TRBV7-2, the J call TRBJ2-3; D remains ambiguous. The germline V gene has CDR1 SGHTA and CDR2 FQGNSA. The length of the CDR3 is 12 residues. V lost 7 bases and J lost 3, with 8 bases in between. CDR3 nucleotide sequence: TGTGCCAGCACCGAGATAACAGATACGCAGTATTTT. This codes for CASTEITDTQYF.

The rearrangement links TRBV10-3 to TRBJ2-7, with D maybe TRBD1 (7 bases). Germline V lookup: CDR1 ENHRY, CDR2 SYGVKD. The CDR3 sequence is 15 residues long. V was pared by 3 bases and J by 3 bases, with 15 bases between. Here the CDR3 DNA reads TGTGCCATCAGTGAACCAGGGGGAGGAAACTACGAGCAGTACTTC. Translated: CAISEPGGGNYEQYF.

The rearrangement links TRBV6-2 or TRBV6-3 to TRBJ2-1; 8 positions match TRBD2. Germline loops: CDR1 MNHEY, CDR2 SVGEGT. The CDR3 sequence is 15 residues long. The ends lost 5 bases at V and 8 bases at J; junction bases unmatched: 11. In nucleotides, the CDR3 is TGTGCCAGCAGTGCCCGGGCTAGCGGGTCTGATGAGCAGTTCTTC. The encoded protein is CASSARASGSDEQFF.

The rearrangement links TRBV7-9 to TRBJ1-1; the D gene is possibly TRBD1 (6 bases). Trimming pared 1 base from V and 2 bases from J, leaving 8 bases between. This CDR3 contains 14 residues. From germline, CDR1 is SEHNR and CDR2 FQNEAQ (reference sequence). CDR3 sequence reads: CASSLDRDNTEAFF. As DNA, the CDR3 is TGTGCCAGCAGCTTAGACAGGGATAACACTGAAGCTTTCTTT.

The chain joins TRBV9 to TRBJ2-1; possible D gene TRBD2, 6 bases. V was trimmed by 1 base and J by 0 bases, leaving 14 bases between them. CDR1 and CDR2 from the germline V gene are SGDLS and YYNGEE. The CDR3 has 17 residues. CDR3 region: CASSVTERVSSYNEQFF. The DNA for the CDR3 is TGTGCCAGCAGCGTAACGGAGCGGGTAAGCTCCTACAATGAGCAGTTCTTC.

CDR3 coding DNA: TGTGCCAGCAGTTCACAGGGGGGCGAGCAGTACTTC. Its protein is CASSSQGGEQYF. The genes are TRBV12-3 or TRBV12-4 and TRBJ2-7, with TRBD1 matching 8 bases. There are 12 residues in the CDR3. J lost 6 bases, V lost 4 bases, and 2 bases had no gene match.

This clone was picked up a small number of times. The rearrangement joins TRBV18 to TRBJ2-7; weak D call: TRBD1 (6 bases). V was shortened by 2 bases and J by 2 bases, with 10 bases between the two germline ends. Germline CDR1 KGHSH, CDR2 LQKENI. This CDR3 is 14 amino acids long. The CDR3 DNA reads TGTGCCAGCTCACCAGCCGGACAGACCTACGAGCAGTACTTC. Translation: CASSPAGQTYEQYF.

The chain employs TRBV28 and TRBJ1-2, with D perhaps matching TRBD1 (6 bases). Germline CDR1 is MDHEN and CDR2 is SYDVKM. Trimming removed 3 bases at V and 3 bases at J, with 11 bases between. The CDR3 contains 14 residues. The CDR3 sequence: CASSLTGRYYGYTF. CDR3 bases: TGTGCCAGCAGTTTGACAGGACGCTACTATGGCTACACCTTC.

The chain recombines TRBV14 with TRBJ2-7; TRBD1 aligns across 10 bases. The ends lost 1 base at V and 5 bases at J; junction bases unmatched: 8. The CDR3 has 16 amino acids. Germline CDR1 reads SGHDN; CDR2 reads FVKESK. DNA for the CDR3: TGTGCCAGCAGCCAAGTTTCGACAGGGGGCTCTCACGAGCAGTACTTC. Its protein is CASSQVSTGGSHEQYF.

The CDR3: CSVEEVDRTGSGEQYF. For the CDR3, the DNA is TGCAGCGTTGAAGAGGTAGATCGGACAGGGTCGGGCGAGCAGTACTTC. The chain recombines TRBV29-1 with TRBJ2-7; 8 nucleotides agree with TRBD1. The CDR3 has 16 amino acids. Germline-derived CDR1 and CDR2 are SQVTM and ANQGSEA. Unmatched junction bases numbered 13, after V lost 0 bases and J lost 6 bases.

This clone showed up just a few times. The J gene is TRBJ2-7, the V gene TRBV7-2; D possibly corresponds to TRBD2 (6 bases). Per the germline V gene, CDR1 is SGHTA and CDR2 is FQGNSA. The CDR3 has 15 residues. Trimming shortened V by 1 base and J by 2 bases, and 12 bases separated the two germline ends. The CDR3 DNA is TGTGCCAGCAGCTTAGAGGTGACTAGAGCCTACGAGCAGTACTTC. Translation gives CASSLEVTRAYEQYF.

This clone was counted a single time. The CDR3 DNA reads TGTGCCAGCAGCCTTAAAACAGGGGATTTTGAGTACGAGCAGTACTTC. The encoded protein is CASSLKTGDFEYEQYF. This chain links TRBV7-9 with TRBJ2-7; TRBD1 agrees at 7 bases. The germline gives CDR1 SEHNR, CDR2 FQNEAQ (reference sequence). Unmatched junction bases numbered 14, after V lost 5 bases and J lost 4 bases. There are 16 residues in the CDR3.

This sequence joins TRBV28 and TRBJ1-1; D not certain. The CDR3 is 13 residues long. Germline assignment: CDR1 MDHEN and CDR2 SYDVKM. The V gene lost 6 bases and the J gene lost 8 bases, with 16 bases spanning the gap. CDR3 sequence reads: CASRLIWSQEAFF. The CDR3 DNA follows: TGTGCCAGCAGACTTATATGGAGCCAGGAAGCTTTCTTT.

This chain links TRBV6-2 or TRBV6-3 with TRBJ2-7, with 7 bases identical to TRBD1. Trimming at V came to 2 bases and at J to 0 bases, leaving 1 base not matched to a gene. This CDR3 is 14 amino acids long. Germline CDR1 is MNHEY and CDR2 is SVGEGT. The CDR3 sequence is CASSYRGPSYEQYF. CDR3 DNA sequence: TGTGCCAGCAGTTACAGGGGGCCCTCCTACGAGCAGTACTTC.

This sequence joins TRBV4-3 and TRBJ2-1; the match to TRBD2 covers 9 bases. The germline V gene encodes CDR1 LGHNA and CDR2 YSLEER. With V trimmed by 4 bases and J by 3 bases, 13 bases remained unmatched. The CDR3 sequence is 18 residues long. CDR3: CASSPQMGAGGRYNEQFF. CDR3 DNA sequence: TGCGCCAGCAGCCCCCAAATGGGAGCGGGGGGCCGCTACAATGAGCAGTTCTTC.